This TCR beta chain is from a study of T cell changes during pregnancy in multiple sclerosis. Repertoires were generated with immunoSEQ multiplex PCR, while TCRdb's copy carries only in-frame clones and drops some. The profile shows more than 55,000 clones, about nine tenths of them singletons. The length of the CDR3 is 13 residues. Trimming cost V 4 bases and J 5 bases; bases outside gene matches: 4. Germline CDR1 and CDR2: SGHNT and YYREEE (reference sequence). This specimen consisted of peripheral blood, obtained after pregnancy. The clonotype comes from a female donor in good health, enrolled as a control in a pregnancy study. This chain links TRBV5-4 with TRBJ1-1; 8 bases map to TRBD1. In nucleotides, the CDR3 is TGTGCCAGCAGCGTGGACAGGGTGACTGAAGCTTTCTTT. It translates to CASSVDRVTEAFF. Variable domain in full (rest from reference TRBV5-4 and TRBJ1-1): ETGVTQSPTHLIKTRGQQVTLRCSSQSGHNTVSWYQQALGQGPQFIFQYYREEENGRGNFPPRFSGLQFPNYSSELNVNALELDDSALYLCASSVDRVTEAFFGQGTRLTVV.